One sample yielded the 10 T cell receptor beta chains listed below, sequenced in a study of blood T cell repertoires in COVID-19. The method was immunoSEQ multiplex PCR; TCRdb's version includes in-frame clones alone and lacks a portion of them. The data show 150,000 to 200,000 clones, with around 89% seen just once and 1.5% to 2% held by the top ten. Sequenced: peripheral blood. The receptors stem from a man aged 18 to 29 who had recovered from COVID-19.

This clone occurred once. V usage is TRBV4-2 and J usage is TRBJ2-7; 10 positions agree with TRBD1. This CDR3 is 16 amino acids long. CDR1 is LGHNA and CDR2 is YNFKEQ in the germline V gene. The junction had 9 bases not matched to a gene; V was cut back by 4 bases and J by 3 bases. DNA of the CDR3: TGTGCCAGCAGCCTCTTATCCCGGGACAGGGGCTACGAGCAGTACTTC. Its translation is CASSLLSRDRGYEQYF.

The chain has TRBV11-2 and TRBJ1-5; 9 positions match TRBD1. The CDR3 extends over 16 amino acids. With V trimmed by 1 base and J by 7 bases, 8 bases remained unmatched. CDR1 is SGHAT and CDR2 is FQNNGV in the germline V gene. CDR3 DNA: TGTGCCAGCAGCTTAGGACAGGGGGGGAATGTCCAGCCCCAGCATTTT. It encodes CASSLGQGGNVQPQHF.

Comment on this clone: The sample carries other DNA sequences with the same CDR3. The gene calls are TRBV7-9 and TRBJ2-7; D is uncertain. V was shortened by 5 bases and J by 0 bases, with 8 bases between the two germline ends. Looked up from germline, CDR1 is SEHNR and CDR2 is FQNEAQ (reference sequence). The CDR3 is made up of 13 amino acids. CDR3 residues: CASSLPGSYEQYF. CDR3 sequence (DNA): TGTGCCAGCAGCCTCCCCGGCTCCTACGAGCAGTACTTC.

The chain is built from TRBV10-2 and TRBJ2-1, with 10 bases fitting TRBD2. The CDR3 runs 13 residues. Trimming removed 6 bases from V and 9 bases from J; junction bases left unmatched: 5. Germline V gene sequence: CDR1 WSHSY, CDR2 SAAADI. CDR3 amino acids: CASRLAGEFEQFF. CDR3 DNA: TGCGCCAGCAGGCTAGCGGGAGAGTTTGAGCAGTTCTTC.

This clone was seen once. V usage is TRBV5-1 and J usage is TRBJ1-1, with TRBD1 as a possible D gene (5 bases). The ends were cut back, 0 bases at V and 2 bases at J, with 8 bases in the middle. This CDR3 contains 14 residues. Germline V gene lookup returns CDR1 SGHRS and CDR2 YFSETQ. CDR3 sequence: CASSLEGFNTEAFF. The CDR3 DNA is TGCGCCAGCAGCTTGGAGGGGTTTAACACTGAAGCTTTCTTT.

In DNA form, the CDR3 reads TGTGCCAGCCGGCGGGGAGCTTCCACCTACAATGAGCAGTTCTTC. This encodes CASRRGASTYNEQFF. This chain links TRBV11-2 with TRBJ2-1; TRBD2 might be the D (6 bases). V was cut by 8 bases and J by 2 bases, with 16 bases left in between. The germline CDR1 and CDR2 sequences are SGHAT and FQNNGV. The CDR3 sequence is 15 residues long.

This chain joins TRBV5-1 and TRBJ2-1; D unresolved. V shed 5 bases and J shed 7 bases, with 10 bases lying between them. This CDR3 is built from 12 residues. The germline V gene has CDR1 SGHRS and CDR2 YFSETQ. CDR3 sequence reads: CASSFSKNEQFF. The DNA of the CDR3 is TGCGCCAGCAGTTTCAGTAAAAATGAGCAGTTCTTC.

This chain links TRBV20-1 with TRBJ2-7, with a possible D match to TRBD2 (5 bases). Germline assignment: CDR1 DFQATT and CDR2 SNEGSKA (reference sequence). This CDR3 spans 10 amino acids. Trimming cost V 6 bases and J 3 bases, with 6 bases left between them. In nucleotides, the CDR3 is TGCAGTGCAGGGAGCTACGAGCAGTACTTC. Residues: CSAGSYEQYF.

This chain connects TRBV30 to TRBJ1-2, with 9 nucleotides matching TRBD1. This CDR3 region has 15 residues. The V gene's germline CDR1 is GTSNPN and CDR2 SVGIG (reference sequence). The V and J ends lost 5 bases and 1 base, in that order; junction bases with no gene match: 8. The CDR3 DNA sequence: TGTGCCTGGGGGGGACAGGGCCAATTTAACTATGGCTACACCTTC. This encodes CAWGGQGQFNYGYTF.

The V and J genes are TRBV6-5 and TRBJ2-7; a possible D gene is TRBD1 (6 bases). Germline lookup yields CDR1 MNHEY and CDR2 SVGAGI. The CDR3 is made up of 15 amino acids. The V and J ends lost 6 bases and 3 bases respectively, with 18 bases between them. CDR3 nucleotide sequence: TGTGCCAGCAGCCTGGTGGGTGGGACAAGCTACGAGCAGTACTTC. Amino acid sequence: CASSLVGGTSYEQYF.